The 30 T cell receptor beta chains below all came from one sample that was sequenced in a study of T cell changes during pregnancy in multiple sclerosis. Using immunoSEQ multiplex PCR, the repertoire was profiled, and TCRdb retains in-frame clones only, with some absent. The sample has 69,000 or so clones, about 92% seen once. Sequenced here: peripheral blood, sampled before pregnancy. These TCRs come from a female donor with multiple sclerosis, enrolled in a pregnancy study.

V and J are TRBV5-1 and TRBJ1-1; possible D gene TRBD1, 5 bases. Germline CDR1 is SGHRS and CDR2 is YFSETQ. The CDR3 extends over 14 amino acids. The germline V and J ends were trimmed by 2 bases and 3 bases, with 11 bases remaining between them. In nucleotides, the CDR3 is TGCGCCAGCAGCTTTCAGGGAATGGACACTGAAGCTTTCTTT. Encoded protein: CASSFQGMDTEAFF.

The chain links TRBV6-5 to TRBJ2-1, with 8 bases matching TRBD1. CDR3 length equals 15 residues. Germline CDR1 MNHEY, CDR2 SVGAGI. Trimming cost V 5 bases and J 6 bases; bases outside gene matches: 9. The CDR3 DNA follows: TGTGCCAGCAGTCAAAAAGGGACAGGACCCAATGAGCAGTTCTTC. Amino acid sequence: CASSQKGTGPNEQFF.

The CDR3 here is CASRPDRGRPEAFF. CDR3 DNA sequence: TGTGCCAGCAGGCCGGACAGGGGGCGACCTGAAGCTTTCTTT. This chain connects TRBV2 to TRBJ1-1; 11 bases are a match to TRBD1. Germline CDR1 is SNHLY and CDR2 is FYNNEI. The length of the CDR3 is 14 residues. Trimming took 6 bases from V and 6 from J; bases not matched to a gene: 6.

J is TRBJ2-2 and V is TRBV5-4; 7 positions agree with TRBD2. J lost 0 bases, V lost 1 base, and 6 bases had no gene match. Germline-derived CDR1 and CDR2 are SGHNT and YYREEE (reference sequence). The CDR3 runs to 17 residues. The CDR3: CASSLSGLAANTGELFF. The CDR3 nucleotides are TGTGCCAGCAGCTTGTCCGGGCTAGCGGCGAACACCGGGGAGCTGTTTTTT. The full variable domain, in which reference TRBV5-4 and TRBJ2-2 provide the parts outside the CDR3, is ETGVTQSPTHLIKTRGQQVTLRCSSQSGHNTVSWYQQALGQGPQFIFQYYREEENGRGNFPPRFSGLQFPNYSSELNVNALELDDSALYLCASSLSGLAANTGELFFGEGSRLTVL.

This clone was counted a few times. The chain employs TRBV5-1 and TRBJ1-1, with 9 bases that match TRBD1. In germline, CDR1 is SGHRS, CDR2 YFSETQ. The V segment lost 1 base and the J segment 1 base; nucleotides outside the gene matches: 5. This CDR3 comprises 16 residues. The CDR3 spells CASSLTGGEWNTEAFF. In nucleotides, the CDR3 is TGCGCCAGCAGCTTGACAGGGGGCGAGTGGAACACTGAAGCTTTCTTT.

The V call is TRBV7-8, the J call TRBJ2-7, with D unclear. This CDR3 is built from 12 residues. CDR1 SGHVS and CDR2 FQNEAQ come from the germline V gene. The V and J ends lost 5 bases and 7 bases respectively, with 12 bases between them. The CDR3 loop is CASSAPPGEQYF. Here the CDR3 DNA reads TGTGCCAGCAGCGCCCCGCCAGGAGAGCAGTACTTC.

This clone has only one observation. CDR3 nucleotides: TGTGCCAGCAGCTCCTGGACTAGCATTGAGGACGATGAGCAGTTCTTC. Translation: CASSSWTSIEDDEQFF. V and J are TRBV11-3 and TRBJ2-1, with 8 positions matching TRBD2. The CDR3 is 16 amino acids. Trimming removed 4 bases from V and 8 bases from J; junction bases left unmatched: 13. CDR1 and CDR2 from the germline V gene are SGHNT and YENEEA. The whole variable domain, filled in from reference TRBV11-3 and TRBJ2-1, reads EAGVVQSPRYKIIEKKQPVAFWCNPISGHNTLYWYLQNLGQGPELLIRYENEEAVDDSQLPKDRFSAERLKGVDSTLKIQPAELGDSAVYLCASSSWTSIEDDEQFFGPGTRLTVL.

The chain recombines TRBV5-4 with TRBJ1-1, with 10 nucleotides matching TRBD1. This CDR3 region has 17 residues. Germline lookup yields CDR1 SGHNT and CDR2 YYREEE (reference sequence). V was pared by 1 base and J by 4 bases, with 10 bases of the junction left unmatched. The CDR3 here is CASSLPSGQGSGTEAFF. The CDR3 region has the DNA TGTGCCAGCAGCTTGCCCTCGGGACAGGGGTCAGGCACTGAAGCTTTCTTT. Using reference TRBV5-4 and TRBJ1-1 for the parts outside the CDR3, the full variable domain is ETGVTQSPTHLIKTRGQQVTLRCSSQSGHNTVSWYQQALGQGPQFIFQYYREEENGRGNFPPRFSGLQFPNYSSELNVNALELDDSALYLCASSLPSGQGSGTEAFFGQGTRLTVV.

The chain links TRBV10-3 to TRBJ2-3, with TRBD1 as a possible D gene (6 bases). Germline CDR1 is ENHRY and CDR2 is SYGVKD. The CDR3 spans 15 residues. V lost 3 bases and J lost 0, with 10 bases in between. In nucleotides, the CDR3 is TGTGCCATCAGTGAAAGGACAGTTAGCACAGATACGCAGTATTTT. Amino acid sequence: CAISERTVSTDTQYF.

This chain uses TRBV15 with TRBJ2-1; a possible D gene is TRBD2 (6 bases). This CDR3 has 15 residues. Trimming took off 3 bases at V and 4 bases at J, with 13 bases between the two ends. Germline V gene lookup returns CDR1 LNHNV and CDR2 YYDKDF (reference sequence). The chain's CDR3 is CATSRLGGSYNEQFF. The CDR3 DNA reads as TGTGCCACCAGCAGGTTGGGGGGTTCTTACAATGAGCAGTTCTTC.

The chain combines TRBV28 with TRBJ1-4, with D perhaps TRBD1 (6 bases). The CDR3 runs to 14 residues. Trimming left V 3 bases short and J 6 bases short, with 11 bases between. Germline-derived CDR1 and CDR2 are MDHEN and SYDVKM. The CDR3 coding sequence is TGTGCCAGCAGTTTCCCCGGACAGCATGAAAAACTGTTTTTT. It specifies CASSFPGQHEKLFF.

The chain employs TRBV29-1 and TRBJ1-2; D ambiguous. V was pared by 8 bases and J by 8 bases, with 18 bases between. CDR3 length: 12 amino acids. CDR1 is SQVTM and CDR2 is ANQGSEA in the germline V gene. The CDR3 coding sequence is TGCAGCCTCGCGGACCCCGGGGTCGGCTACACCTTC. It yields the protein CSLADPGVGYTF.

V usage is TRBV25-1 and J usage is TRBJ2-2, with TRBD2 identical over 8 bases. Germline loops: CDR1 MGHDK, CDR2 SYGVNS. V lost 8 bases, J lost 4 bases, and 12 bases stayed unmatched. The CDR3 consists of 16 residues. CDR3 loop: CASLGVAGKITGELFF. In DNA form, the CDR3 reads TGTGCCAGCCTCGGGGTAGCGGGAAAGATCACCGGGGAGCTGTTTTTT.

Only one count was recorded for this clone. The rearrangement joins TRBV28 to TRBJ2-5; 7 bases align to TRBD1. The CDR3 runs 13 residues. The germline V gene encodes CDR1 MDHEN and CDR2 SYDVKM. The trim removed 5 bases at V and 5 bases at J, leaving 5 bases unmatched. CDR3 protein: CASSKGARETQYF. As DNA, the CDR3 is TGTGCCAGCAGTAAGGGGGCTAGGGAGACCCAGTACTTC. Based on the CDR3 plus reference TRBV28 and TRBJ2-5, the full variable domain is DVKVTQSSRYLVKRTGEKVFLECVQDMDHENMFWYRQDPGLGLRLIYFSYDVKMKEKGDIPEGYSVSREKKERFSLILESASTNQTSMYLCASSKGARETQYFGPGTRLLVL.

The chain has TRBV4-1 and TRBJ2-7; D might be TRBD2 (6 bases). Trimming took 1 base from V and 3 from J, leaving 10 bases between them. CDR3 length: 14 residues. CDR1 is MGHRA, CDR2 YSYEKL, per germline. CDR3 region: CASSQAGGNYEQYF. DNA for the CDR3: TGCGCCAGCAGCCAAGCCGGCGGGAACTACGAGCAGTACTTC.

The CDR3, as DNA: TGTGCCAGCAGCTTGTCCCCGACAGTGACAGATACGCAGTATTTT. It specifies CASSLSPTVTDTQYF. The V gene is TRBV7-2, the J gene TRBJ2-3; tentatively, D is TRBD1 (5 bases). Germline V gene lookup returns CDR1 SGHTA and CDR2 FQGNSA. The CDR3 consists of 15 residues. Trimming pared 3 bases from V and 3 bases from J, leaving 13 bases between.

This chain uses TRBV27 with TRBJ2-2; TRBD2 aligns across 13 bases. Unmatched junction bases numbered 7, after V lost 9 bases and J lost 6 bases. The CDR3 has 15 residues. Germline CDR1 MNHEY, CDR2 SMNVEV (reference sequence). Here the CDR3 reads CASWTSGRGAGELFF. The CDR3 DNA reads TGTGCCAGTTGGACTAGCGGGAGAGGGGCCGGGGAGCTGTTTTTT.

The V call is TRBV14, the J call TRBJ1-4; D remains unclear. The CDR3 runs to 17 residues. CDR1 and CDR2 (germline): SGHDN, FVKESK. The ends were cut back, 2 bases at V and 2 bases at J, with 15 bases in the middle. The CDR3 spells CASSQFPGSVTNEKLFF. CDR3 coding DNA: TGTGCCAGCAGCCAATTTCCCGGGTCAGTGACTAATGAAAAACTGTTTTTT.

The chain is built from TRBV11-1 and TRBJ2-7; TRBD1 is a possible D gene (5 bases). The CDR3 length is 13 residues. V lost 4 bases, J lost 5 bases, and 12 bases lay in between. Germline CDR1 reads SGHAT; CDR2 reads FQDESV (reference sequence). The CDR3 bases are TGTGCCAGCAGCTCCCGGACAAGCAACGAGCAGTACTTC. This translates into CASSSRTSNEQYF.

The genes are TRBV5-6 and TRBJ1-2; 10 nucleotides align to TRBD1. The V gene's germline CDR1 is SGHDT and CDR2 YYEEEE. Germline trimming cut 5 bases from V and 3 bases from J; bases unmatched to any gene: 10. The CDR3 loop spans 16 amino acids. The DNA for the CDR3 is TGTGCCAGCAGTTGGGACCGGGACAGGGGTGACTATGGCTACACCTTC. Translated: CASSWDRDRGDYGYTF.

This chain uses TRBV19 with TRBJ1-4, with D perhaps TRBD1 (5 bases). The CDR3 contains 14 residues. Trimming cost V 6 bases and J 3 bases, with 11 bases left between them. In germline, CDR1 is LNHDA, CDR2 SQIVND (reference sequence). The CDR3 nucleotides are TGTGCCAGTAGACGGACGACAGCTAATGAAAAACTGTTTTTT. Protein: CASRRTTANEKLFF.

The rearrangement uses TRBV10-3 and TRBJ2-4, with 11 bases aligning to TRBD2. V shed 6 bases and J 4 bases; nucleotides not matched to a gene: 5. CDR1 and CDR2 from the germline V gene are ENHRY and SYGVKD. The CDR3 totals 15 residues. The CDR3 DNA is TGTGCCATCAGAGAAGGGACTAGCGGTAAAAACATTCAGTACTTC. This gives the protein CAIREGTSGKNIQYF.

The chain carries TRBV7-2 and TRBJ1-2, with D possibly being TRBD1 (6 bases). This CDR3 contains 14 residues. Germline values: CDR1 SGHTA, CDR2 FQGNSA. Trimming shortened V by 5 bases and J by 2 bases, and 12 bases separated the two germline ends. In DNA form, the CDR3 reads TGTGCCAGCAGCCCCCGGACAGTAAACTATGGCTACACCTTC. Its translation is CASSPRTVNYGYTF.

V gene TRBV6-6 combines with J gene TRBJ1-4; perhaps TRBD1 as D (5 bases). The CDR3 consists of 15 residues. Trimming shortened V by 5 bases and J by 0 bases, and 10 bases separated the two germline ends. Germline V lookup: CDR1 MNHNY, CDR2 SVGAGI (reference sequence). The chain's CDR3 is CASSQQVATNEKLFF. The DNA of the CDR3 is TGTGCCAGCAGTCAACAGGTTGCAACTAATGAAAAACTGTTTTTT.

The chain has TRBV9 and TRBJ2-1, with TRBD2 identical over 14 bases. V lost 6 bases, J lost 3 bases, and 2 bases stayed unmatched. CDR1 and CDR2 (germline): SGDLS, YYNGEE. The CDR3 covers 15 residues. The CDR3 sequence: CASTGLAGDYNEQFF. The CDR3 DNA follows: TGTGCCAGCACGGGACTAGCGGGAGACTACAATGAGCAGTTCTTC.

This clone showed up just once. The chain joins TRBV6-5 to TRBJ1-1, with no clear D. In germline, CDR1 is MNHEY, CDR2 SVGAGI. The ends were cut back, 6 bases at V and 3 bases at J, with 14 bases in the middle. This CDR3 has 14 amino acids. The DNA of the CDR3 is TGTGCCAGCAGGCCCGCGGCGGGGTACACTGAAGCTTTCTTT. Protein sequence: CASRPAAGYTEAFF.

CDR3 nucleotide sequence: TGTGCCAGCAGCTTCGGGATAGCGGGAGCATCCGATACGCAGTATTTT. It yields the protein CASSFGIAGASDTQYF. This rearrangement joins TRBV7-3 to TRBJ2-3; 9 bases match TRBD2. The CDR3 consists of 16 residues. The V segment lost 3 bases and the J segment 6 bases; nucleotides outside the gene matches: 10. Per germline, CDR1 SGHTA and CDR2 FQGTGA.

The table lists this clone with a count of one. This specimen includes other DNA sequences encoding the same CDR3. CDR3: CASSARGQGGSGANVLTF. The DNA of the CDR3 is TGTGCCAGCAGCGCAAGAGGGCAGGGGGGATCTGGGGCCAACGTCCTGACTTTC. The chain has TRBV7-3 and TRBJ2-6; a weak D match, TRBD1 (7 bases). This CDR3 comprises 18 residues. The V end was cut by 5 bases, the J end by 1 base, with 18 bases between. CDR1 and CDR2 from the germline V gene are SGHTA and FQGTGA.

This rearrangement joins TRBV7-9 to TRBJ1-4; TRBD1 is a possible D gene (5 bases). The CDR3 is 14 residues long. CDR1 and CDR2 from the germline V gene are SEHNR and FQNEAQ (reference sequence). The V and J ends lost 5 bases and 8 bases respectively, with 15 bases between them. DNA for the CDR3: TGTGCCAGCAGCGCCACAGGACTACAGGAAAAACTGTTTTTT. As protein: CASSATGLQEKLFF.

Concerning this clone: This same CDR3 is encoded by further DNA sequences in the sample. This chain links TRBV30 with TRBJ2-7; 8 bases align to TRBD1. J lost 1 base, V lost 2 bases, and 7 bases had no gene match. The CDR3 consists of 15 residues. Germline CDR1 and CDR2: GTSNPN and SVGIG (reference sequence). The CDR3 here is CAWSTRGRRSYEQYF. The CDR3 DNA reads TGTGCCTGGAGTACCAGGGGGCGTCGGTCCTACGAGCAGTACTTC.